The T cell receptor beta chain under discussion was sequenced for a study of spatial heterogeneity in lung cancer. Regarding the study as a whole: The study found that expanded intratumoral alpha and beta TCR counts tracked tumor mutation counts.

Noted time point: sample taken at primary tumor resection. In its sample, this clonotype was seen many times. The antigen remains unidentified. From germline, CDR1 is MNHNY and CDR2 SVGAGI (reference sequence). V was clipped by 4 bases and J by 3 bases, with 10 bases between them. The length of the CDR3 is 13 residues. TCRdb re-called the 5' RACE reads through MiXCR, storing one row per CDR3 protein. The repertoire holds approximately 94,000 distinct CDR3 sequences, with about 4.4% as singletons. The chain links TRBV6-6 to TRBJ2-7; D uncertain. The TCR sequence derives from a male donor with early-stage non-small cell lung cancer. The sequenced sample was lung tumor tissue, obtained at surgery. CDR3 sequence: CASSFPTDYEQYF. The CDR3 DNA is TGTGCCAGCAGTTTCCCGACCGACTACGAGCAGTACTTC.